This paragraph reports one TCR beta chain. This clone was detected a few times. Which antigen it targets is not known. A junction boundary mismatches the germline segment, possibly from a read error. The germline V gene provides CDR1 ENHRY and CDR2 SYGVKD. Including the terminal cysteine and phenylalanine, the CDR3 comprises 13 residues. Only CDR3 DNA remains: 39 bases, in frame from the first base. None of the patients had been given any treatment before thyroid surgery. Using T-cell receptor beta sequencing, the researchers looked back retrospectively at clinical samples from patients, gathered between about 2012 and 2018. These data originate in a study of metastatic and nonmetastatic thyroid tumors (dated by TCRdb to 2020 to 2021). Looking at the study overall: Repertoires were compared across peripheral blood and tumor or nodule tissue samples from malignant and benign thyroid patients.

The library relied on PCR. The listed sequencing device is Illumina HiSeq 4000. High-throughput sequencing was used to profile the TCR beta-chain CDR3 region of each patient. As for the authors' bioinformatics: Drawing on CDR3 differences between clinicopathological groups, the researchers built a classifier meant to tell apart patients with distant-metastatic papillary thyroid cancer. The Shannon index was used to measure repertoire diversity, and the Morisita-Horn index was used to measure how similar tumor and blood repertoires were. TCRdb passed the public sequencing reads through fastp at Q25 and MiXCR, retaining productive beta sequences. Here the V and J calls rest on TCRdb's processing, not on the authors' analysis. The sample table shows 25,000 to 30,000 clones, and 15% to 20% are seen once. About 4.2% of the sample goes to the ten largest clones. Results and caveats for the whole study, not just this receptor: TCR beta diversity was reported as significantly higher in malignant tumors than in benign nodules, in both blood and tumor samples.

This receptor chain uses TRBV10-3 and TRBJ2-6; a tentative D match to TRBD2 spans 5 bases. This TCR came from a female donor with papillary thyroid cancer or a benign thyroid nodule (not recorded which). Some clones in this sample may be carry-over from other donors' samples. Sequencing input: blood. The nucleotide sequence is TGTGCCATCACCGACTATGGGGACAACGTCCTGACTTTC. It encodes CAITDYGDNVLTF.